This TCR beta chain originates from a study of CD8 T cells in Susac syndrome. With random hexamers, about 0.5 to 1 ug RNA was reverse transcribed. TCRdb re-called the immunoSEQ multiplex PCR reads with MiXCR, one entry per CDR3 protein. This sample carries 110,000 or so distinct CDR3 sequences, 80% to 95% of them seen once, and the ten largest clones take less than 0.15%. The CDR3 sequence is 15 residues long. Looked up from germline, CDR1 is KGHDR and CDR2 is SFDVKD. Trimming took off 4 bases at V and 8 bases at J, with 17 bases between the two ends. This clonotype came up once. CD8+ and CD4+ T cells from blood underwent TCR beta sequencing, which was carried out in a high-throughput format. It was healthy donors who served as the controls, matched for age and sex.

The J gene is TRBJ2-1, the V gene TRBV24-1; TRBD2 might be the D (5 bases). The TCR was taken from a human donor in good health. Sample: CD4+ T cells from PBMCs. CDR3 sequence: CATSEAGPDGDEQFF. CDR3 sequence (DNA): TGTGCCACCAGTGAGGCAGGACCAGACGGGGATGAGCAGTTCTTC.